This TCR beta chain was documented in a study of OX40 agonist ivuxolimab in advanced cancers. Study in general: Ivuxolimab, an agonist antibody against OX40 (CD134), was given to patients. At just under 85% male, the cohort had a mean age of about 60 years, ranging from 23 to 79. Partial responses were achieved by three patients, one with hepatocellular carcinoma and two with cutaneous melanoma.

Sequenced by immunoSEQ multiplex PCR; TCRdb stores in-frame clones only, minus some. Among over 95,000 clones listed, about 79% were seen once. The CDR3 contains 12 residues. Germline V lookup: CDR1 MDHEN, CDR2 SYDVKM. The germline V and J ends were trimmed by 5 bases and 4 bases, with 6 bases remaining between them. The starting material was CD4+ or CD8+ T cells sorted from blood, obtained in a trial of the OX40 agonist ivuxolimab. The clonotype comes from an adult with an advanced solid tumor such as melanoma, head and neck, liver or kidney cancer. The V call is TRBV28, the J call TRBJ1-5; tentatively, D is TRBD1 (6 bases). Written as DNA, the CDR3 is TGTGCCAGCAGTACAGGGAATCAGCCCCAGCATTTT. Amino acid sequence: CASSTGNQPQHF.